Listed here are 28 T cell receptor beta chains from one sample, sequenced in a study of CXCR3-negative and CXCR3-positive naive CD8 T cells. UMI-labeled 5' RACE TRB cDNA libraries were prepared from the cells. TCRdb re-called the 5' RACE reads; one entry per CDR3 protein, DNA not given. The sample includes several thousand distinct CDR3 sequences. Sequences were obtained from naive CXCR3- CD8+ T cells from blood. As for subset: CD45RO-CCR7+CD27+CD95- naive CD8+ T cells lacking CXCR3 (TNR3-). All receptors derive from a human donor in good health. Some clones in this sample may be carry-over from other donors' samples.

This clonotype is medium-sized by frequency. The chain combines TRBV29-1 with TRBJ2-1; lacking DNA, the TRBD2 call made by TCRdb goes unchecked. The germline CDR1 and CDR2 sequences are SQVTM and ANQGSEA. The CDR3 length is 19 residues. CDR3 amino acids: CSVEDLRQGLAGVDNEQFF.

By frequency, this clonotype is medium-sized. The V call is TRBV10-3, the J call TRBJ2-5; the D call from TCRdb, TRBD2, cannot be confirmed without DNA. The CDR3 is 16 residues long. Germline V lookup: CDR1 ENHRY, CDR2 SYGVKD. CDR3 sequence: CAISSMGGGPQETQYF.

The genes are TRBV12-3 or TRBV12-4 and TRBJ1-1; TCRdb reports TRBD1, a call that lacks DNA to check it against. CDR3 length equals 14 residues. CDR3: CASSSGQGNTEAFF.

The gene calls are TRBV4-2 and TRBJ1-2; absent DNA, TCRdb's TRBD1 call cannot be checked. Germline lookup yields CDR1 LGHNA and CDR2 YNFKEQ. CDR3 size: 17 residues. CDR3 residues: CASSLWTGQSGDYGYTF.

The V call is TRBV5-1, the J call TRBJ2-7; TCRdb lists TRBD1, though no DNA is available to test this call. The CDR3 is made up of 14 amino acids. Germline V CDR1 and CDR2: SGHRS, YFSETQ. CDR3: CASSSRDSTYEQYF.

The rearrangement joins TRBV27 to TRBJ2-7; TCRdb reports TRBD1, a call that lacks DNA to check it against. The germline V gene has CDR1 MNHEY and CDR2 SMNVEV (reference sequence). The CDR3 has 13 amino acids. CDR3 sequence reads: CASFSGTLVEQYF.

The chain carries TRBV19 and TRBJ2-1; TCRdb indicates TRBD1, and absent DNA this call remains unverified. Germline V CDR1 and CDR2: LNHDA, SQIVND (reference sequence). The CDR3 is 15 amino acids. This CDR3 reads CASSKSGDENNEQFF. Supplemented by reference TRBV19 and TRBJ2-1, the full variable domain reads DGGITQSPKYLFRKEGQNVTLSCEQNLNHDAMYWYRQDPGQGLRLIYYSQIVNDFQKGDIAEGYSVSREKKESFPLTVTSAQKNPTAFYLCASSKSGDENNEQFFGPGTRLTVL.

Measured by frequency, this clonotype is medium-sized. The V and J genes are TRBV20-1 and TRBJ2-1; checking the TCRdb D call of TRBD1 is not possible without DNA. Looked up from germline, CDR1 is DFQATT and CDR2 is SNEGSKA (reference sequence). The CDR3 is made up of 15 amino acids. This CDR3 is CSARDRLAAPDEQFF.

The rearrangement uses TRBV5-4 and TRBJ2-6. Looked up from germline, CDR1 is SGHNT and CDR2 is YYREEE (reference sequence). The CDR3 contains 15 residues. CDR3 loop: CASSSQGAGANVLTF.

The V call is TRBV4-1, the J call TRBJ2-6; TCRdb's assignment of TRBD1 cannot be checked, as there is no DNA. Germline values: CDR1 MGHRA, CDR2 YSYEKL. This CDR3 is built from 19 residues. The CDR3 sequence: CASSPPAGRGASGANVLTF.

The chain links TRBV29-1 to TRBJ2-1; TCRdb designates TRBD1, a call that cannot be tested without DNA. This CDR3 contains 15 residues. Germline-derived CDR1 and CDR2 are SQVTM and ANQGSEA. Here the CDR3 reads CSVTPGQAPLGEQFF.

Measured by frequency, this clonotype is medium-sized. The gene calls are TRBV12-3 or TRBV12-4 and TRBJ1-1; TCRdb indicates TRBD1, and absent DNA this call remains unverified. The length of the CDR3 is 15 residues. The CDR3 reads CASNLGGLLNTEAFF.

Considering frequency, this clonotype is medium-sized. The CDR3 loop is CSASGLAGGPYNEQFF. This rearrangement joins TRBV20-1 to TRBJ2-1; TCRdb proposes TRBD2, but this gene call is untestable without DNA. The length of the CDR3 is 16 residues. The germline V gene has CDR1 DFQATT and CDR2 SNEGSKA (reference sequence).

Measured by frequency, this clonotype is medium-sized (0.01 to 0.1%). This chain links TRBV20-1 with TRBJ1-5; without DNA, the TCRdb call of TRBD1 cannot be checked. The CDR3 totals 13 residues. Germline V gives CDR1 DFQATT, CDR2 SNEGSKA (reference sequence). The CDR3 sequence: CSGTGEDNQPQHF.

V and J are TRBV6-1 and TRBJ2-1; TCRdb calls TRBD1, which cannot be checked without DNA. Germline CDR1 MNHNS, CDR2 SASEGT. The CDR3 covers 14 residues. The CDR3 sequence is CASSETGLGNEQFF.

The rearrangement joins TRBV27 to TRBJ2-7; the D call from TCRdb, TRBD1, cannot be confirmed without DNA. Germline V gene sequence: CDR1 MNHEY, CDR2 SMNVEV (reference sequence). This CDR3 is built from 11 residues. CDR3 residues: CASIQGREQYF.

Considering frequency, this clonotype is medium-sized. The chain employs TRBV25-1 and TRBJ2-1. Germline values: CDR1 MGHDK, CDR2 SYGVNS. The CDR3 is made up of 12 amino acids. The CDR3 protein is CASIGPSPEQFF.

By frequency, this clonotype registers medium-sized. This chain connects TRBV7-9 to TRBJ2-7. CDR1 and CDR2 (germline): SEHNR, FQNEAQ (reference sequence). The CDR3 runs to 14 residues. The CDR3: CASSFFEAMEEQYF.

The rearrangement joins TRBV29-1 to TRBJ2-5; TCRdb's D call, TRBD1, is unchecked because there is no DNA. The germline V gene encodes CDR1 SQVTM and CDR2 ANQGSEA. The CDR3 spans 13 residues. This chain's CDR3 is CSVEQGLQETQYF.

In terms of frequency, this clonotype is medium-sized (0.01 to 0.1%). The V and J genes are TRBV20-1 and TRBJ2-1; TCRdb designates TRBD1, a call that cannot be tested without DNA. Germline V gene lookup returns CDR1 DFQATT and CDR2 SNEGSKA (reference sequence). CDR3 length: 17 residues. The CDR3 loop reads CSARDWSGPPPYNEQFF.

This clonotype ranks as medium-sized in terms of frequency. CDR3 amino acids: CASSILVGDGYNEQFF. The rearrangement uses TRBV19 and TRBJ2-1. The CDR3 contains 16 residues. Germline V lookup: CDR1 LNHDA, CDR2 SQIVND (reference sequence). The full variable domain, its missing parts supplied by reference TRBV19 and TRBJ2-1, is DGGITQSPKYLFRKEGQNVTLSCEQNLNHDAMYWYRQDPGQGLRLIYYSQIVNDFQKGDIAEGYSVSREKKESFPLTVTSAQKNPTAFYLCASSILVGDGYNEQFFGPGTRLTVL.

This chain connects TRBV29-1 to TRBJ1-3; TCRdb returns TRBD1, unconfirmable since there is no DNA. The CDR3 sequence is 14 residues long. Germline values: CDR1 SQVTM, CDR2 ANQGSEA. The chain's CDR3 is CSVVWDLSGNTIYF.

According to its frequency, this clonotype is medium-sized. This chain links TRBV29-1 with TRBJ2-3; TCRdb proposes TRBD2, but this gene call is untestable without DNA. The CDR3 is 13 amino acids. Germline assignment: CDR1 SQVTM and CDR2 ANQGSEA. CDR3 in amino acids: CSVGTRGTDTQYF.

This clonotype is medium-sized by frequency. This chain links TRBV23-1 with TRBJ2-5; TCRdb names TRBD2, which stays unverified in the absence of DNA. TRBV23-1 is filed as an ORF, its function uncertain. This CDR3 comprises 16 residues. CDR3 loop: CASSQWRGGRGETQYF.

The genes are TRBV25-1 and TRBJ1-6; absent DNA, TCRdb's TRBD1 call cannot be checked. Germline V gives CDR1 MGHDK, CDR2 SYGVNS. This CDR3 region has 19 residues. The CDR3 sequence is CASSPHPGEGRSYNSPLHF. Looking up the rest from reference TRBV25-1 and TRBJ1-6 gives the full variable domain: EADIYQTPRYLVIGTGKKITLECSQTMGHDKMYWYQQDPGMELHLIHYSYGVNSTEKGDLSSESTVSRIRTEHFPLTLESARPSHTSQYLCASSPHPGEGRSYNSPLHFGNGTRLTVT.

CDR3 protein: CASSLSGPEFSGANVLTF. The V call is TRBV7-3, the J call TRBJ2-6; without DNA, the TCRdb call of TRBD2 cannot be checked. This CDR3 spans 18 amino acids. The germline V gene has CDR1 SGHTA and CDR2 FQGTGA. Using reference TRBV7-3 and TRBJ2-6 for the parts outside the CDR3, the full variable domain is GAGVSQTPSNKVTEKGKYVELRCDPISGHTALYWYRQSLGQGPEFLIYFQGTGAADDSGLPNDRFFAVRPEGSVSTLKIQRTERGDSAVYLCASSLSGPEFSGANVLTFGAGSRLTVL.

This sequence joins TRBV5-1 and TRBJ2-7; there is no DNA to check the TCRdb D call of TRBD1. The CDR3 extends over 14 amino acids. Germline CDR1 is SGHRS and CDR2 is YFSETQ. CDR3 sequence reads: CASSGGTGDHEQYF.

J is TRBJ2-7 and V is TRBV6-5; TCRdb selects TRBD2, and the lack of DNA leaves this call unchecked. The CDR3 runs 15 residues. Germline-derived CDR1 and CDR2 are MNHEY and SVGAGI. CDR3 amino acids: CASSRSSGTSYEQYF.